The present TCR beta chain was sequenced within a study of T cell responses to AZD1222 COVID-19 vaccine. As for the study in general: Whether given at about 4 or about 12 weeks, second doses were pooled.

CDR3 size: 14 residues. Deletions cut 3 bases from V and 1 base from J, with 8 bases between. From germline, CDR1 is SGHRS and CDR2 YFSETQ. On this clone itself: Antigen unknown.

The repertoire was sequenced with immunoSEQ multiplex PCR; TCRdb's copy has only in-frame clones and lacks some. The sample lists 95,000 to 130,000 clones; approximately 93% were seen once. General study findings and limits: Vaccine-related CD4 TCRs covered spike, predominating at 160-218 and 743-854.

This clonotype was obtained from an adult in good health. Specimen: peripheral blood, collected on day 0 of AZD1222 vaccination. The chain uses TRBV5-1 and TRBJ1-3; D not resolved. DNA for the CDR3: TGCGCCAGCAGCTCGGGAGGTTCTGGAAACACCATATATTTT. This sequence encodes CASSSGGSGNTIYF.